The 2 T cell receptor beta chains listed next were all sequenced from one sample in a study of blood T cells in healthy people across ages. It was with a sample-barcoded 5' primer and a J-beta primer mix that a second PCR of about 7 to 12 cycles was run. Each CDR3 protein gets one entry after TCRdb re-called the 5' RACE reads with MiXCR. Counted here are some 1.1 million distinct CDR3 sequences, around two fifths occurring once; the ten biggest clones make up around 13%. The sample consisted of blood. These receptors were taken from a man in his late teens or twenties in good health.

The genes are TRBV10-3 and TRBJ2-5, with 7 positions matching TRBD1. The CDR3 covers 13 residues. Unmatched junction bases numbered 5, after V lost 5 bases and J lost 5 bases. The V gene's germline CDR1 is ENHRY and CDR2 SYGVKD. The CDR3 DNA reads as TGTGCCATCAGTCTGGGACAGTCGGAGACCCAGTACTTC. Its protein product is CAISLGQSETQYF.

The chain recombines TRBV6-1 with TRBJ1-1; D gene ambiguous. Germline V gives CDR1 MNHNS, CDR2 SASEGT. The CDR3 is made up of 14 amino acids. V shed 1 base and J shed 1 base, with 7 bases lying between them. The CDR3 sequence: CASSEVFTNTEAFF. The CDR3 nucleotides are TGTGCCAGCAGTGAAGTTTTCACGAACACTGAAGCTTTCTTT.